This entry describes one TCR beta chain. Its antigen remains unidentified. The data are from a study of T cell responses to AZD1222 COVID-19 vaccine. The study, taken as a whole, reports: Regions left unmutated in variants are reportedly the target of nearly half of spike-specific TCRs. Just a handful of AZD1222 recipients were seropositive at baseline.

Germline loops: CDR1 ENHRY, CDR2 SYGVKD. After removal of 10 bases from V and 2 bases from J, the junction contained 7 bases not matched to a gene. The CDR3 contains 14 residues. The table came from immunoSEQ multiplex PCR; TCRdb's copy has only in-frame clones and leaves some out. The data show around 150,000 clones, about 91% seen once. Source: peripheral blood, taken 28 days after the second AZD1222 dose. The sequence was obtained from an adult who received the AZD1222 COVID-19 vaccine. The chain uses TRBV10-3 and TRBJ2-5; 10 bases map to TRBD1. The CDR3: CATRTGGDQETQYF. CDR3 in DNA: TGTGCCACACGGACAGGGGGGGATCAAGAGACCCAGTACTTC.